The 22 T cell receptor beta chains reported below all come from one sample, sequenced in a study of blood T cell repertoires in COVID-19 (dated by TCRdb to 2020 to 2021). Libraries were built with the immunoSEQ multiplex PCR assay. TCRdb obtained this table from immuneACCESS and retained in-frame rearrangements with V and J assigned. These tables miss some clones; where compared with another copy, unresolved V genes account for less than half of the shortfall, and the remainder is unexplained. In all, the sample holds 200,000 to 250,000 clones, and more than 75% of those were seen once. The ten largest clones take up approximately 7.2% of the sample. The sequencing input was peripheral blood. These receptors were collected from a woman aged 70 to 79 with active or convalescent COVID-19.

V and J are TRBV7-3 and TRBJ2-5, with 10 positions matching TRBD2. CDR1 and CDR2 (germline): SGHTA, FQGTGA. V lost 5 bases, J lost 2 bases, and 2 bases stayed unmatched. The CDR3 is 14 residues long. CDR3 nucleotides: TGTGCCAGCAGCCCAGCGGGGGGGCAAGAGACCCAGTACTTC. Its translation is CASSPAGGQETQYF.

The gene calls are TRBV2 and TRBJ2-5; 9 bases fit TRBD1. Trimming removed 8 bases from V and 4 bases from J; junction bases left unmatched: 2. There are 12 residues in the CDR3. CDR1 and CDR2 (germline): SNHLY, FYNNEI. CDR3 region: CASSGQGETQYF. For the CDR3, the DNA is TGTGCCAGCTCGGGACAGGGAGAGACCCAGTACTTC.

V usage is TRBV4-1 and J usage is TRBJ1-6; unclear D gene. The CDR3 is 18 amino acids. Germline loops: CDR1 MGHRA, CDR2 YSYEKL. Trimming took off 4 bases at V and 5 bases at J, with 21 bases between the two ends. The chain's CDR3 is CASSPLLTRAINNSPLHF. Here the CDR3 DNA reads TGCGCCAGCAGCCCTCTACTGACACGAGCAATTAATAATTCACCCCTCCACTTT.

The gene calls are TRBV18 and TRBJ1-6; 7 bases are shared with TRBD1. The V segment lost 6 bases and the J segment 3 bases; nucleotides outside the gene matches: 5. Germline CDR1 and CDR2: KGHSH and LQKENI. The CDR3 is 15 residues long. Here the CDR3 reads CASSDRDSYNSPLHF. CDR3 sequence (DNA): TGTGCCAGCTCGGATCGGGACAGCTATAATTCACCCCTCCACTTT.

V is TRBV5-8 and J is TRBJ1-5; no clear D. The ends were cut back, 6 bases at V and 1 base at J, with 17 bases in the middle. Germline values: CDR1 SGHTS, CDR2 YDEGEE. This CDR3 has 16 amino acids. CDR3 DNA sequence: TGTGCCAGCACCCCTTTCGGGCCGGGGAGCAATCAGCCCCAGCATTTT. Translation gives CASTPFGPGSNQPQHF.

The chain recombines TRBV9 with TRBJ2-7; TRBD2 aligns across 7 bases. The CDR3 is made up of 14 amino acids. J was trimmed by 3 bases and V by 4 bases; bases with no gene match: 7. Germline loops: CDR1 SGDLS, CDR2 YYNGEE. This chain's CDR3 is CASSPGLRNYEQYF. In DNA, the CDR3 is TGTGCCAGCAGCCCGGGACTAAGAAACTACGAGCAGTACTTC.

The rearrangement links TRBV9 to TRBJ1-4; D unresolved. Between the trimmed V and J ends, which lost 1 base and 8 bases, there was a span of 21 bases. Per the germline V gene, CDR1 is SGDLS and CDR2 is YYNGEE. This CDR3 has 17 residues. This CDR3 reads CASSVFPRGDGKEKLFF. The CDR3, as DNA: TGTGCCAGCAGCGTATTCCCACGGGGAGACGGGAAGGAAAAACTGTTTTTT.

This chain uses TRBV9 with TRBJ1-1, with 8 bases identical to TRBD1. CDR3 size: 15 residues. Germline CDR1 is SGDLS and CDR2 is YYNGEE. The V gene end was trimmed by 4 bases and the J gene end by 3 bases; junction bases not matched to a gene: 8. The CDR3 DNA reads TGTGCCAGCAGCACCCAGGACAGGGCTTACACTGAAGCTTTCTTT. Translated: CASSTQDRAYTEAFF. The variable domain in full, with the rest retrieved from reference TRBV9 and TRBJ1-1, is DSGVTQTPKHLITATGQRVTLRCSPRSGDLSVYWYQQSLDQGLQFLIQYYNGEERAKGNILERFSAQQFPDLHSELNLSSLELGDSALYFCASSTQDRAYTEAFFGQGTRLTVV.

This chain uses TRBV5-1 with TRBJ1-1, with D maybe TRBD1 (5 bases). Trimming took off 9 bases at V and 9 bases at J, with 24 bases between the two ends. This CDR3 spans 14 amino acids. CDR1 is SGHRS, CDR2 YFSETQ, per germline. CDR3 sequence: CATKIRASSAQAFF. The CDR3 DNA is TGCGCCACTAAAATCAGGGCCTCGTCCGCCCAAGCTTTCTTT.

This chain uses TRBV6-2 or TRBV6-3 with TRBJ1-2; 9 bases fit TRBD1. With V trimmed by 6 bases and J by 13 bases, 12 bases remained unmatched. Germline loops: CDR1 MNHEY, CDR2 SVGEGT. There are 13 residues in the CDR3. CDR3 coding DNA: TGTGCCAGCAGCCGGTCGGGACAGGGAGTCTCCACCTTC. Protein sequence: CASSRSGQGVSTF.

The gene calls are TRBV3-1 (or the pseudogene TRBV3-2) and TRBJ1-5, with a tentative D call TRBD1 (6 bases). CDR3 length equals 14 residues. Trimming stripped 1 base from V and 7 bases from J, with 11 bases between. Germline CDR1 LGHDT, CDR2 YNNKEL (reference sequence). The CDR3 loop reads CASSQGQVRQPQHF. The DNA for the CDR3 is TGTGCCAGCAGCCAAGGACAGGTCAGACAGCCCCAGCATTTT.

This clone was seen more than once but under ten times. The CDR3 DNA follows: TGCGCCAGCAGTCAATCAGGGATAGATAACAGGGAGAATCAGCCCCAGCATTTT. It specifies CASSQSGIDNRENQPQHF. The chain uses TRBV23-1 and TRBJ1-5, with D tentatively TRBD1 (6 bases). TRBV23-1 is classed as an ORF, of uncertain function. Trimming shortened V by 0 bases and J by 4 bases, and 19 bases separated the two germline ends. This CDR3 comprises 18 residues.

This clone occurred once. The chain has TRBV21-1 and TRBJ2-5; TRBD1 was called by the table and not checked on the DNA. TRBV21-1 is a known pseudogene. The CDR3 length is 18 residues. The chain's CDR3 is CASTTRRETGKLEETQYF. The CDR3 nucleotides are TGTGCCAGCACCACAAGGAGAGAAACAGGAAAGCTGGAAGAGACCCAGTACTTC.

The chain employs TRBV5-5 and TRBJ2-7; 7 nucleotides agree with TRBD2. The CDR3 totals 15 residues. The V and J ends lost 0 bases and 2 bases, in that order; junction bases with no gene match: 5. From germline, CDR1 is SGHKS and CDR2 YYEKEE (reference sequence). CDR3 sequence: CASSLEPGGPYEQYF. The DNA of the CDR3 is TGTGCCAGCAGCTTGGAGCCGGGGGGACCCTACGAGCAGTACTTC.

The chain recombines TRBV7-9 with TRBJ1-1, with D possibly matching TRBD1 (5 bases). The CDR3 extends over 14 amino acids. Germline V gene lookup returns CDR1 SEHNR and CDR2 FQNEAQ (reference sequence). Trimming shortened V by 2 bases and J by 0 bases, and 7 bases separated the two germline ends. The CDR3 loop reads CASSLSGVNTEAFF. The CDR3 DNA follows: TGTGCCAGCAGCTTATCGGGGGTGAACACTGAAGCTTTCTTT.

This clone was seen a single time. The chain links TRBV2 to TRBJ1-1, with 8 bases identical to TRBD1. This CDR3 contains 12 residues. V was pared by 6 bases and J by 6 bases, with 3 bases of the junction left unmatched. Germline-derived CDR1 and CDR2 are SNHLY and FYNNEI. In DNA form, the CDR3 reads TGTGCCAGCAGGACGGGACAGGCTGAAGCTTTCTTT. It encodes CASRTGQAEAFF.

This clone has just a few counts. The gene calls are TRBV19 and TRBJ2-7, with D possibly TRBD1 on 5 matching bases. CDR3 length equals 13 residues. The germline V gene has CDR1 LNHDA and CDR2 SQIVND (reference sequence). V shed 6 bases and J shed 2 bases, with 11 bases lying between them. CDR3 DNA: TGTGCCAGTAGCCCCCGACAGCCCTACGAGCAGTACTTC. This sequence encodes CASSPRQPYEQYF.

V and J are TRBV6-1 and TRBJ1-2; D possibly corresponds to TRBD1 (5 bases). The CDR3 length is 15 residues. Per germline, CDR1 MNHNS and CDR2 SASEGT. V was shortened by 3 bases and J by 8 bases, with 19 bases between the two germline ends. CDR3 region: CASSDQGRGWSGYTF. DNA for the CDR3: TGTGCCAGCAGTGATCAGGGAAGAGGTTGGAGCGGCTACACCTTC.

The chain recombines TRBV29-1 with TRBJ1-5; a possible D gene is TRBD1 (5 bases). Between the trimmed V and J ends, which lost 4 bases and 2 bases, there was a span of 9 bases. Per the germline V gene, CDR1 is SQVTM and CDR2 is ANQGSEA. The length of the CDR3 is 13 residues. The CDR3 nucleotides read TGCAGCGTTGGAGAAGGGGGCAATCAGCCCCAGCATTTT. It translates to CSVGEGGNQPQHF.

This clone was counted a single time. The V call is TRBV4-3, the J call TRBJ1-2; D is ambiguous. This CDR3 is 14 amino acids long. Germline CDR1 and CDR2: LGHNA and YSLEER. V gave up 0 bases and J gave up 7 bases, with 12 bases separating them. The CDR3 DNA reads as TGCGCCAGCAGCCAAGAGTTGAGGAGAACTGGCTACACCTTC. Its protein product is CASSQELRRTGYTF.

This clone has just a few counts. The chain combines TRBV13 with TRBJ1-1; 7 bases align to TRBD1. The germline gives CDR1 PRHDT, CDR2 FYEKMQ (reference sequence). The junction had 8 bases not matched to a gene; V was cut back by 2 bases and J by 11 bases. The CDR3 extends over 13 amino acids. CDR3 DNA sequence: TGTGCCAGCAGCTTAAGGGGGCGGGACGCGGCTTTCTTT. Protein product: CASSLRGRDAAFF.

CDR3 in DNA: TGCGCCAGCAGTGAGTCTGGTTCGAGAACAGGGCCAGATACGCAGTATTTT. Its translation is CASSESGSRTGPDTQYF. The chain carries TRBV10-1 and TRBJ2-3; weak D call: TRBD1 (6 bases). Germline CDR1 is WNHNN and CDR2 is SYGVQD (reference sequence). This CDR3 has 17 residues. Trimming removed 0 bases from V and 4 bases from J, with 17 bases in between.